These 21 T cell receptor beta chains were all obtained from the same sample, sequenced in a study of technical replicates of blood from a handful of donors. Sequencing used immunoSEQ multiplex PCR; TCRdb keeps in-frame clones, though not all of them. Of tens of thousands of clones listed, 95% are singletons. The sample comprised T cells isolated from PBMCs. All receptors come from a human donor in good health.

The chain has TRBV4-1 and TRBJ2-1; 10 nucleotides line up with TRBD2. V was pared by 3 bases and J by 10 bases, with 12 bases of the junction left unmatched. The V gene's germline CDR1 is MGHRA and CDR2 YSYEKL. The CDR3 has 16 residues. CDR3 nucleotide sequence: TGCGCCAGCAGCCAGATGAGCGGGGGGGGCGCTTCGGAGCAGTTCTTC. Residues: CASSQMSGGGASEQFF.

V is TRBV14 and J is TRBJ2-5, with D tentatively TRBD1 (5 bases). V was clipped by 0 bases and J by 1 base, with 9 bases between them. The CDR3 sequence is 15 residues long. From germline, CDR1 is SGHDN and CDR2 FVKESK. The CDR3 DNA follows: TGTGCCAGCAGCCAAGACTTCACAGGCCAAGAGACCCAGTACTTC. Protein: CASSQDFTGQETQYF.

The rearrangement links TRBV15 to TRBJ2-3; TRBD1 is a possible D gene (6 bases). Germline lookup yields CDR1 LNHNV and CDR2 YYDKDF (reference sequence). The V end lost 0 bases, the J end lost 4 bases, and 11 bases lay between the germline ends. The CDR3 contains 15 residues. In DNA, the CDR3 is TGTGCCACCAGCAGAGACATACAGGGTTCAGATACGCAGTATTTT. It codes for CATSRDIQGSDTQYF.

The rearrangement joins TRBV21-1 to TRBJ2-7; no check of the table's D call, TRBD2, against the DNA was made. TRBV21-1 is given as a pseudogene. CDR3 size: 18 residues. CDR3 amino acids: CASCYTSGIHFSSYEQYF. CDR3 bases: TGTGCCAGCTGCTATACTAGCGGGATCCATTTTAGCTCCTACGAGCAGTACTTC.

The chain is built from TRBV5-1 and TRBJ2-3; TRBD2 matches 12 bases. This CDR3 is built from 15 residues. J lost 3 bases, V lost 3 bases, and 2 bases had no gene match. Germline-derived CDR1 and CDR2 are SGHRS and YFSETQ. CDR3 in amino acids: CASSSLAGGTDTQYF. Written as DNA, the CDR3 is TGCGCCAGCAGCTCACTAGCGGGAGGTACAGATACGCAGTATTTT.

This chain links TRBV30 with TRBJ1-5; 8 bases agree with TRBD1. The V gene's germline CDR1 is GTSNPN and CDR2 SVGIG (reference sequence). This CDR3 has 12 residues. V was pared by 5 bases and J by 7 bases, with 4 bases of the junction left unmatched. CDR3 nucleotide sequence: TGTGCCTGGGACAGGGGCGACCAGCCCCAGCATTTT. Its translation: CAWDRGDQPQHF.

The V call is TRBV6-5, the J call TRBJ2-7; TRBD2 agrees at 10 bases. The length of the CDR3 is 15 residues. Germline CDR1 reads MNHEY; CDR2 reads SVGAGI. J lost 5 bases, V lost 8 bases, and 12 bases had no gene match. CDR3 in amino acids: CASFGPSGSIHEQYF. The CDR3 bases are TGTGCCAGCTTCGGCCCTAGCGGGAGTATCCACGAGCAGTACTTC.

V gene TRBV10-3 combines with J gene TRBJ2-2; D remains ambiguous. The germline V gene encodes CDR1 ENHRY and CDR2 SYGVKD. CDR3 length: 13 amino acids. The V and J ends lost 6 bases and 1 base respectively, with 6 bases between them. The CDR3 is CAIRPGNTGELFF. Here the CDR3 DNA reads TGTGCCATCAGGCCAGGGAACACCGGGGAGCTGTTTTTT.

The CDR3 region is CASSPAGFTYNEQFF. The CDR3 coding sequence is TGTGCCAGTAGCCCAGCGGGATTCACCTACAATGAGCAGTTCTTC. The rearrangement joins TRBV19 to TRBJ2-1; TRBD2 matches 7 bases. CDR3 size: 15 residues. The J segment lost 2 bases and the V segment lost 6 bases, leaving 7 bases of the junction unmatched. Germline V CDR1 and CDR2: LNHDA, SQIVND (reference sequence).

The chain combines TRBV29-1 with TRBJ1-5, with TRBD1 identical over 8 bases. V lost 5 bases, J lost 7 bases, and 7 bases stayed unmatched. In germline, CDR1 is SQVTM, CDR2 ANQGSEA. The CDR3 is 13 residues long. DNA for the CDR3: TGCAGCGTTCTGACAGGGGCTAACCAGCCCCAGCATTTT. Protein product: CSVLTGANQPQHF.

CDR3 nucleotide sequence: TGTGCCAGCAGATTGGAAGGAGCAAATTCACCCCTCCACTTT. Amino acids: CASRLEGANSPLHF. The chain links TRBV28 to TRBJ1-6; the D is unclear. CDR3 length equals 14 residues. The germline V and J ends were trimmed by 6 bases and 7 bases, with 13 bases remaining between them. CDR1 MDHEN and CDR2 SYDVKM come from the germline V gene. Variable domain in full (rest from reference TRBV28 and TRBJ1-6): DVKVTQSSRYLVKRTGEKVFLECVQDMDHENMFWYRQDPGLGLRLIYFSYDVKMKEKGDIPEGYSVSREKKERFSLILESASTNQTSMYLCASRLEGANSPLHFGNGTRLTVT.

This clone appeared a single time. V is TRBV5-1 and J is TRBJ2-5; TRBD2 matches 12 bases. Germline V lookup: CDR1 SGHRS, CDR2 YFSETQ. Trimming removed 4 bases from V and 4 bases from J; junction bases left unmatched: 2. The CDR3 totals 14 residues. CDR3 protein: CASSKLAGGETQYF. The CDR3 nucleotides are TGCGCCAGCAGCAAACTAGCGGGAGGAGAGACCCAGTACTTC.

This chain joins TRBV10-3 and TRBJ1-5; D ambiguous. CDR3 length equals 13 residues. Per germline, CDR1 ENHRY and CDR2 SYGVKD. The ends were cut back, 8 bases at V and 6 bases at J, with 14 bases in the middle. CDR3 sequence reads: CAIWSPRSQPQHF. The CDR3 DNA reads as TGTGCCATCTGGTCCCCCCGGTCTCAGCCCCAGCATTTT.

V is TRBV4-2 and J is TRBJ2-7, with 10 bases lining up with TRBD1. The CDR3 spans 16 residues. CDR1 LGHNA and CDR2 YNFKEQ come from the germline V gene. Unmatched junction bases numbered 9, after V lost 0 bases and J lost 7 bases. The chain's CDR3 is CASSQDTGTGAEEQYF. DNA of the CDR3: TGTGCCAGCAGCCAAGATACGGGGACAGGGGCAGAAGAGCAGTACTTC.

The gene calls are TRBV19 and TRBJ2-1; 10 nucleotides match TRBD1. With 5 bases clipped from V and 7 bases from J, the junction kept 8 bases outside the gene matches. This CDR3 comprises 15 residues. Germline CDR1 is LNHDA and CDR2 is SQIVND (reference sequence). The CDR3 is CASSGDRGLENEQFF. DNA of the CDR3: TGTGCCAGTAGTGGAGACAGGGGGCTTGAGAATGAGCAGTTCTTC.

CDR3: CASSLDRESNQPQHF. The CDR3 DNA follows: TGTGCCAGCAGCTTAGACAGGGAGAGCAATCAGCCCCAGCATTTT. The V and J genes are TRBV7-9 and TRBJ1-5; D perhaps matches TRBD1 (6 bases). The CDR3 is made up of 15 amino acids. The germline CDR1 and CDR2 sequences are SEHNR and FQNEAQ (reference sequence). V was cut by 1 base and J by 1 base, with 8 bases left in between.

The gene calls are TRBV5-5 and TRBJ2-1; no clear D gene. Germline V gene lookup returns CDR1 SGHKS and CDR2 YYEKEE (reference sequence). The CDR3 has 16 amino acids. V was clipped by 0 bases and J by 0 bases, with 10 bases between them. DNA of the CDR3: TGTGCCAGCAGCTTGGATCGCGTTTCCTCCTACAATGAGCAGTTCTTC. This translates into CASSLDRVSSYNEQFF.

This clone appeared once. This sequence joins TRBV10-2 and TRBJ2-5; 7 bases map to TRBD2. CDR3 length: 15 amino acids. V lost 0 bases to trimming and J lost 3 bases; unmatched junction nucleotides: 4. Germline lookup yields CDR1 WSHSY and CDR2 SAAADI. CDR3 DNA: TGCGCCAGCAGTGAGTCGCCTGGGGGGGAAGAGACCCAGTACTTC. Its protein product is CASSESPGGEETQYF.

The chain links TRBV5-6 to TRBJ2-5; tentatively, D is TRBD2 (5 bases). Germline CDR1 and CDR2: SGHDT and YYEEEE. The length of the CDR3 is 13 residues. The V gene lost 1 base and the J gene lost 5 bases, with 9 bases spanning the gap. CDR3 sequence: CASSLFSGETQYF. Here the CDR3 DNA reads TGTGCCAGCAGCTTGTTTTCGGGGGAGACCCAGTACTTC.

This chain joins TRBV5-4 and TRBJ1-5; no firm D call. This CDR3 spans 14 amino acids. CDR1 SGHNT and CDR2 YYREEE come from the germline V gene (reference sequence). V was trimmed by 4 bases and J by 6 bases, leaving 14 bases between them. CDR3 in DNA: TGTGCCAGCAGCCGGATGGGGAGCGGTCAGCCCCAGCATTTT. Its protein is CASSRMGSGQPQHF.

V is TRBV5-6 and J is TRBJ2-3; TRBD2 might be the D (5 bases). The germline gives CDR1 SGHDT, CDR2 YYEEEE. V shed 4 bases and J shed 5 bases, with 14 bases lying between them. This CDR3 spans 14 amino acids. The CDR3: CASSPWAAGDTQYF. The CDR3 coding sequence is TGTGCCAGCAGCCCTTGGGCGGCGGGAGATACGCAGTATTTT.